One T cell receptor beta chain is described in this entry. This clone was detected once. Its recognized antigen is unknown. The record has no base qualities; no much larger clone is one base away. The germline ends are 11 bases apart after V is trimmed by 2 bases and J by 1 base. CDR1 and CDR2 were assigned from the germline V gene as KGHSH and LQKENI. From the cysteine up to the phenylalanine, the CDR3 has a length of 15 residues. The CDR3 DNA has 45 bases and is translated from base 1. Collaborating institutions collected whole blood in K2EDTA tubes following their own protocols. Collaborator samples were shipped for TCRbeta analysis as frozen whole blood, isolated PBMCs, or DNA extracted from either sample type. TCRbeta CDR3 regions were amplified from genomic DNA using the immunoSEQ Assay, a bias-controlled multiplex PCR. Per the original workflow: Nucleated cell counts per sample were estimated from amplification of reference gene primers within the assay. To quantify the absolute abundance of each unique TCRbeta CDR3 rearrangement, sequence reads were collapsed and filtered. For each sample, productive Simpson clonality was calculated as the square root of Simpson's diversity index across productive rearrangements. TCRdb limited this immuneACCESS table to in-frame rearrangements with V and J called. A share of clones is missing; checked studies link under half to unresolved V genes, and the rest is unexplained. That table is the source of V, J and clone size, and D and trimming were worked out from the DNA. The sample data list over 95,000 clones, and 80% to 90% of these were observed just once. The top ten constitute 19% of the sample.

This specimen comes from a study of blood T cell repertoires in COVID-19 (TCRdb year 2020). At the level of the whole study: Samples covering the acute and convalescent phases of COVID-19 were provided by collaborators in the United States, Italy and Spain. The material from the prospective study consisted of cDNA or gDNA derived from T cells, B-cell-depleted T cells, or PBMCs. A freely available public database, intended as a resource for researchers studying the immune response to SARS-CoV-2, is where the repertoires were released. Samples came from the ongoing ImmuneRACE study (first 160 participants) plus 1,254 subjects from 6 global collaborators. Subjects who had been exposed to COVID-19, were actively infected with it, or had recovered from it provided the deeply sampled blood TCRbeta repertoires that made up the dataset. The sample metadata nearly always contained a de-identified subject ID, COVID-19 status, age in years and sex. HLA class I and class II types, where available, came from metadata supplied by the sample provider rather than from assay-based typing.

The investigation overall reported the following: The amount of clinical and demographic metadata varied by source and participant and was provided uncurated.

The sample taken for sequencing was peripheral blood. The chain is encoded by TRBV18 joined to TRBJ2-5, with TRBD2 as a weak D call on 6 bases. The source is a human donor with acute or convalescent COVID-19. The donor label of this sample is uncertain. The DNA is as follows: TGTGCCAGCTCACCATTGGCGACTAGCCAAGAGACCCAGTACTTC. Translation gives CASSPLATSQETQYF.